Listed below are T cell receptor beta chains from one sample, sequenced in a study of Ad26.COV2.S vaccination and SARS-CoV-2 variants. This table comes from immunoSEQ multiplex PCR, and its TCRdb copy is limited to in-frame clones, with some not included. The table includes about 320,000 clones, about 82% detected once. This sample comprised peripheral blood, obtained in a trial of Ad26.COV2.S vaccine versus placebo. Receptors were obtained from a person between 18 and 60 years old who received the Ad26.COV2.S COVID-19 vaccine or a placebo. The CDR3 runs from the conserved cysteine through the conserved F or W. Each record gives: V gene, J gene, clone size, D gene, CDR3 DNA, CDR3 protein. D genes are given only for firm matches. Only part of the rows carry a size: once, few, many, or a class if the clone is expanded.

v_gene: TRBV7-9
j_gene: TRBJ1-6
abundance: NA
d_gene: TRBD1
CDR3nt: TGTGCCAGCAGCGAACAGGGGGCGGATTCACCCCTCCACTTT
CDR3aa: CASSEQGADSPLHF

v_gene: TRBV7-9
j_gene: TRBJ1-6
abundance: NA
d_gene: NA
CDR3nt: TGTGCCAGCAGCTTAGGGCCGGTCTTTAATTCACCCCTCCACTTT
CDR3aa: CASSLGPVFNSPLHF

v_gene: TRBV6-2/TRBV6-3
j_gene: TRBJ1-1
abundance: NA
d_gene: NA
CDR3nt: TGTGCCAGCAGTTACCAGACAGCGAACACTGAAGCTTTCTTT
CDR3aa: CASSYQTANTEAFF

v_gene: TRBV5-1
j_gene: TRBJ1-4
abundance: NA
d_gene: TRBD1
CDR3nt: TGCGCCAGCAGCTTGGGACAGGGGGATGAAAAACTGTTTTTT
CDR3aa: CASSLGQGDEKLFF

v_gene: TRBV27
j_gene: TRBJ2-7
abundance: NA
d_gene: NA
CDR3nt: TGTGCCAGCAGTTTATCCCTGACAGGTTCCTACGAGCAGTACTTC
CDR3aa: CASSLSLTGSYEQYF

v_gene: TRBV28
j_gene: TRBJ1-2
abundance: NA
d_gene: NA
CDR3nt: TGTGCCAGCAGTTTTCGGGGGGCGATTGGCTACACCTTC
CDR3aa: CASSFRGAIGYTF

v_gene: TRBV9
j_gene: TRBJ2-7
abundance: NA
d_gene: NA
CDR3nt: TGTGCCAGCAGCGCTTCTCTGGAGGACGAGCAGTACTTC
CDR3aa: CASSASLEDEQYF

v_gene: TRBV5-1
j_gene: TRBJ1-4
abundance: NA
d_gene: NA
CDR3nt: TGCGCCAGCAGCTTGGGGACCTTGGAAAAACTGTTTTTT
CDR3aa: CASSLGTLEKLFF

v_gene: TRBV3-1/TRBV3-2
j_gene: TRBJ2-5
abundance: NA
d_gene: NA
CDR3nt: TGTGCCAGCAGCCAAAGGATACAAGAGACCCAGTACTTC
CDR3aa: CASSQRIQETQYF

v_gene: TRBV7-3
j_gene: TRBJ2-1
abundance: NA
d_gene: NA
CDR3nt: TGTGCCAGCAGCCCCGCCGGGGGGCGCTATACCAATGAGCAGTTCTTC
CDR3aa: CASSPAGGRYTNEQFF

v_gene: TRBV10-3
j_gene: TRBJ1-1
abundance: NA
d_gene: NA
CDR3nt: TGTGCCACCTATGTGGGAGGTTCGAACACTGAAGCTTTCTTT
CDR3aa: CATYVGGSNTEAFF

v_gene: TRBV11-2
j_gene: TRBJ2-2
abundance: NA
d_gene: TRBD1
CDR3nt: TGTGCCAGCAGCTCCCCGACAGGGGCGCTCGGCGGGGAGCTGTTTTTT
CDR3aa: CASSSPTGALGGELFF

v_gene: TRBV7-9
j_gene: TRBJ1-6
abundance: NA
d_gene: NA
CDR3nt: TGTGCCAGCAGCTTAGTTCTGGAATCACCCCTCCACTTT
CDR3aa: CASSLVLESPLHF

v_gene: TRBV6-5
j_gene: TRBJ1-2
abundance: NA
d_gene: NA
CDR3nt: TGTGCCAGCATGATGGGGGTCTATGGCTACACCTTC
CDR3aa: CASMMGVYGYTF

v_gene: TRBV5-1
j_gene: TRBJ1-4
abundance: NA
d_gene: TRBD1
CDR3nt: TGCGCCAGCAGCTTGGGACAGGGGCCAAGCTCGGGTGAAAAACTGTTTTTT
CDR3aa: CASSLGQGPSSGEKLFF

v_gene: TRBV10-1
j_gene: TRBJ2-2
abundance: NA
d_gene: TRBD1
CDR3nt: TGCGCCAGCAGTGAGTCGACAGGGGAGAACACCGGGGAGCTGTTTTTT
CDR3aa: CASSESTGENTGELFF

v_gene: TRBV19
j_gene: TRBJ1-5
abundance: NA
d_gene: NA
CDR3nt: TGTGCCAGTATTGGAAGGGCAGGGGGCAATCAGCCCCAGCATTTT
CDR3aa: CASIGRAGGNQPQHF

v_gene: TRBV11-3
j_gene: TRBJ2-2
abundance: NA
d_gene: NA
CDR3nt: TGTGCCAGCAGCTTAGGGACAGTGAACACCGGGGAGCTGTTTTTT
CDR3aa: CASSLGTVNTGELFF

v_gene: TRBV7-2
j_gene: TRBJ1-1
abundance: NA
d_gene: NA
CDR3nt: TGTGCCAGCACCCCAGGTGTGGCGAACACTGAAGCTTTCTTT
CDR3aa: CASTPGVANTEAFF

v_gene: TRBV5-1
j_gene: TRBJ2-5
abundance: NA
d_gene: NA
CDR3nt: TGCGCCAGCAGCCGCCCGGACAGTCCCCAAGAGACCCAGTACTTC
CDR3aa: CASSRPDSPQETQYF

v_gene: TRBV27
j_gene: TRBJ2-2
abundance: NA
d_gene: NA
CDR3nt: TGTGCCAGCAGTTTTATCAGGGGTTCCGGGGAGCTGTTTTTT
CDR3aa: CASSFIRGSGELFF

v_gene: TRBV18
j_gene: TRBJ2-1
abundance: NA
d_gene: NA
CDR3nt: TGTGCCAGCTCTAGTGAGGGATCGATCGGGTACAATGAGCAGTTCTTC
CDR3aa: CASSSEGSIGYNEQFF

v_gene: TRBV12-1
j_gene: TRBJ1-2
abundance: once
d_gene: NA
CDR3nt: TGTGCCAGCAGGGACGAACAGGGAGATGGCTACACCTTC
CDR3aa: CASRDEQGDGYTF

v_gene: TRBV7-3
j_gene: TRBJ2-3
abundance: NA
d_gene: NA
CDR3nt: TGTGCCAGCAGCCCCAATCCAGATACGCAGTATTTT
CDR3aa: CASSPNPDTQYF

v_gene: TRBV7-9
j_gene: TRBJ2-2
abundance: NA
d_gene: TRBD1
CDR3nt: TGTGCCAGCAGTCCCCAAGGGACAGGGGTTGCGAACACCGGGGAGCTGTTTTTT
CDR3aa: CASSPQGTGVANTGELFF

v_gene: TRBV30
j_gene: TRBJ2-3
abundance: NA
d_gene: TRBD2
CDR3nt: TGTGCCTGGACCGAGACGGGGGGAGATACGCAGTATTTT
CDR3aa: CAWTETGGDTQYF

v_gene: TRBV7-9
j_gene: TRBJ1-6
abundance: NA
d_gene: NA
CDR3nt: TGTGCCAGCAGCTTCAGTGACAGCCTTAATTCACCCCTCCACTTT
CDR3aa: CASSFSDSLNSPLHF

v_gene: TRBV6-5
j_gene: TRBJ2-7
abundance: NA
d_gene: NA
CDR3nt: TGTGCCAGCAGTTTTGTCGGGCGCGAGCAGTACTTC
CDR3aa: CASSFVGREQYF

v_gene: TRBV27
j_gene: TRBJ1-2
abundance: NA
d_gene: NA
CDR3nt: TGTGCCAGCGTCGGCAACGGGGCCCTAGGCTATGGCTACACCTTC
CDR3aa: CASVGNGALGYGYTF

v_gene: TRBV12-3/TRBV12-4
j_gene: TRBJ1-2
abundance: NA
d_gene: NA
CDR3nt: TGTGCCAGCAGTAACAGCATACACTATGGCTACACCTTC
CDR3aa: CASSNSIHYGYTF

v_gene: TRBV28
j_gene: TRBJ1-2
abundance: NA
d_gene: TRBD1
CDR3nt: TGTGCCAGCAGGACGACAGGGGCCGCCATTAACTATGGCTACACCTTC
CDR3aa: CASRTTGAAINYGYTF

v_gene: TRBV6-5
j_gene: TRBJ1-2
abundance: NA
d_gene: NA
CDR3nt: TGTGCCAGCATTGGGCTCTATGGCTACACCTTC
CDR3aa: CASIGLYGYTF

v_gene: TRBV10-3
j_gene: TRBJ1-2
abundance: NA
d_gene: NA
CDR3nt: TGTGCCATCAGTGATGGTGGGCTCGACTATGGCTACACCTTC
CDR3aa: CAISDGGLDYGYTF

v_gene: TRBV18
j_gene: TRBJ1-2
abundance: NA
d_gene: TRBD1
CDR3nt: TGTGCCAGCTCACCCCTGTTAACAGGGGATAATGGCTACACCTTC
CDR3aa: CASSPLLTGDNGYTF

v_gene: TRBV29-1
j_gene: TRBJ2-5
abundance: few
d_gene: TRBD2
CDR3nt: TGCAGCGCCACGACTAGCGGGGGAACGGAGACCCAGTACTTC
CDR3aa: CSATTSGGTETQYF

v_gene: TRBV11-2
j_gene: TRBJ2-3
abundance: NA
d_gene: TRBD2
CDR3nt: TGTGCCAGCAGCTTAGTAGGGACTAGCGAGGTCCCCCCGTATTTT
CDR3aa: CASSLVGTSEVPPYF

v_gene: TRBV28
j_gene: TRBJ1-6
abundance: NA
d_gene: NA
CDR3nt: TGTGCCAGCAGTCCCCCCCGTGGAGTTTATAATTCACCCCTCCACTTT
CDR3aa: CASSPPRGVYNSPLHF

v_gene: TRBV19
j_gene: TRBJ2-1
abundance: NA
d_gene: TRBD2
CDR3nt: TGTGCCAGTAGGCCGACTAGCCGGAGCTCCTACAATGAGCAGTTCTTC
CDR3aa: CASRPTSRSSYNEQFF

v_gene: TRBV7-8
j_gene: TRBJ1-2
abundance: NA
d_gene: NA
CDR3nt: TGTGCCAGCAGCTCCCCCTGGGGTTATGGCTACACCTTC
CDR3aa: CASSSPWGYGYTF

v_gene: TRBV7-9
j_gene: TRBJ2-7
abundance: few
d_gene: NA
CDR3nt: TGTGCCAGCAGCCAAACCCATTCCAGCGACGAGCAGTACTTC
CDR3aa: CASSQTHSSDEQYF

v_gene: TRBV10-1
j_gene: TRBJ1-1
abundance: NA
d_gene: NA
CDR3nt: TGCGCCAGCAGTGCCTGGGGAGCCATGAACACTGAAGCTTTCTTT
CDR3aa: CASSAWGAMNTEAFF

v_gene: TRBV27
j_gene: TRBJ1-5
abundance: NA
d_gene: NA
CDR3nt: TGTGCCAGCGGCAGGTTTCAGCCCCAGCATTTT
CDR3aa: CASGRFQPQHF

v_gene: TRBV14
j_gene: TRBJ1-2
abundance: NA
d_gene: NA
CDR3nt: TGTGCCAGCAGCCAAGATCTAACAAGCTGGGGCTACACCTTC
CDR3aa: CASSQDLTSWGYTF

v_gene: TRBV5-6
j_gene: TRBJ2-3
abundance: NA
d_gene: TRBD2
CDR3nt: TGTGCCAGCAGCCCCCCTAGCGGGGGGTTAGATACGCAGTATTTT
CDR3aa: CASSPPSGGLDTQYF

v_gene: TRBV20-1
j_gene: TRBJ1-2
abundance: NA
d_gene: NA
CDR3nt: TGCAGTGCTAGTGGCCGCGCTCCTGGCTACACCTTC
CDR3aa: CSASGRAPGYTF

v_gene: TRBV5-5
j_gene: TRBJ1-4
abundance: NA
d_gene: NA
CDR3nt: TGTGCCAGCAGCTTGTCCGGGGGTCAATATGAAAAACTGTTTTTT
CDR3aa: CASSLSGGQYEKLFF

v_gene: TRBV28
j_gene: TRBJ1-2
abundance: NA
d_gene: NA
CDR3nt: TGTGCCAGCAGCCGCCCGGGCGATGCTAACTATGGCTACACCTTC
CDR3aa: CASSRPGDANYGYTF

v_gene: TRBV24-1
j_gene: TRBJ1-2
abundance: few
d_gene: NA
CDR3nt: TGTGCCACCAGTGATTTAGCCGGGTTTTACTACACCTTC
CDR3aa: CATSDLAGFYYTF

v_gene: TRBV11-3
j_gene: TRBJ2-7
abundance: NA
d_gene: NA
CDR3nt: TGTGCCAGCAGCTTAGCAGACAGCTCCTACGAGCAGTACTTC
CDR3aa: CASSLADSSYEQYF

v_gene: TRBV9
j_gene: TRBJ2-6
abundance: NA
d_gene: TRBD1
CDR3nt: TGTGCCAGCAGCGCAAGGACAGGATCCTCTGGGGCCAACGTCCTGACTTTC
CDR3aa: CASSARTGSSGANVLTF

v_gene: TRBV4-2
j_gene: TRBJ2-7
abundance: NA
d_gene: NA
CDR3nt: TGTGCCAGCAGCCAAGGCGGAGGGGGGGGCTACACCTACGAGCAGTACTTC
CDR3aa: CASSQGGGGGYTYEQYF

v_gene: TRBV9
j_gene: TRBJ1-1
abundance: NA
d_gene: NA
CDR3nt: TGTGCCAGCAGCGTTTTAAGGGAAACTGAAGCTTTCTTT
CDR3aa: CASSVLRETEAFF